These 26 T cell receptor beta chains came from one sample sequenced in a study of blood T cell repertoires in COVID-19. This table comes from immunoSEQ multiplex PCR, and its TCRdb copy is limited to in-frame clones, with some not included. The data contain about 250,000 clones, roughly 86% of them singletons. The material sequenced was peripheral blood. The receptors originated from a woman aged 55-69 years who had recovered from COVID-19.

The chain has TRBV7-3 and TRBJ2-2, with 10 bases that match TRBD2. Trimming cost V 1 base and J 4 bases; bases outside gene matches: 6. The CDR3 consists of 17 residues. Germline values: CDR1 SGHTA, CDR2 FQGTGA. The CDR3 DNA sequence: TGTGCCAGCAGCTTAATTGCCGGGACTAGCGTCACCGGGGAGCTGTTTTTT. As protein: CASSLIAGTSVTGELFF.

This sequence joins TRBV21-1 and TRBJ1-4. TRBV21-1 is a pseudogene. The CDR3 is 13 amino acids. This chain's CDR3 is CASSKGRGEKLFF. The CDR3 DNA is TGTGCCAGCAGCAAAGGGAGAGGCGAAAAACTGTTTTTT.

V and J are TRBV7-3 and TRBJ1-3, with D perhaps TRBD1 (6 bases). This CDR3 region has 16 residues. Trimming left V 5 bases short and J 1 base short, with 15 bases between. CDR1 is SGHTA, CDR2 FQGTGA, per germline. CDR3 nucleotide sequence: TGTGCCAGCAGCCTACAGGGATTGGGGTCTGGAAACACCATATATTTT. Translation gives CASSLQGLGSGNTIYF.

This chain connects TRBV19 to TRBJ1-5; the match to TRBD1 covers 7 bases. The CDR3 is 15 residues long. The ends lost 7 bases at V and 5 bases at J; junction bases unmatched: 11. Germline loops: CDR1 LNHDA, CDR2 SQIVND (reference sequence). In nucleotides, the CDR3 is TGTGCCAGTACCATGAGGGGGCACTTCTATCAGCCCCAGCATTTT. This encodes CASTMRGHFYQPQHF.

This clone has just one count. V is TRBV5-6 and J is TRBJ1-2; D not certain. The V end was cut by 0 bases, the J end by 2 bases, with 8 bases between. CDR3 length: 14 residues. Germline V CDR1 and CDR2: SGHDT, YYEEEE. CDR3 in DNA: TGTGCCAGCAGCTTGGCCTCAGCGAACTATGGCTACACCTTC. Amino acid sequence: CASSLASANYGYTF.

CDR3 amino acids: CASSLDGQGYGYTF. CDR3 DNA sequence: TGTGCCAGCAGCTTAGATGGACAGGGCTATGGCTACACCTTC. The gene calls are TRBV7-2 and TRBJ1-2; 8 nucleotides line up with TRBD1. This CDR3 is built from 14 residues. CDR1 is SGHTA and CDR2 is FQGNSA in the germline V gene. The trim removed 1 base at V and 4 bases at J, leaving 2 bases unmatched.

V is TRBV7-2 and J is TRBJ1-4; D may be TRBD1 (5 bases). V lost 6 bases to trimming and J lost 0 bases, with 8 bases between them. The germline CDR1 and CDR2 sequences are SGHTA and FQGNSA. This CDR3 has 14 amino acids. CDR3 DNA sequence: TGTGCCAGCAGTCCGACAGCAACTAATGAAAAACTGTTTTTT. This sequence encodes CASSPTATNEKLFF.

The rearrangement links TRBV4-3 to TRBJ1-3; D gene uncertain. The CDR3 length is 15 residues. The germline gives CDR1 LGHNA, CDR2 YSLEER. Trimming removed 4 bases from V and 8 bases from J, with 18 bases in between. Written as DNA, the CDR3 is TGCGCCAGCAGCCCATTCCCGGGCGCGGGCGACACCATATATTTT. This codes for CASSPFPGAGDTIYF.

The sample holds a few counts of this clone. The chain employs TRBV7-3 and TRBJ2-1, with a weak D call TRBD2 (5 bases). Germline CDR1 SGHTA, CDR2 FQGTGA. The CDR3 extends over 14 amino acids. V was trimmed by 2 bases and J by 5 bases, leaving 10 bases between them. The CDR3 is CASSLAGVNNEQFF. The DNA of the CDR3 is TGTGCCAGCAGCTTAGCCGGGGTAAACAATGAGCAGTTCTTC.

In this sample, this clone turned up a few times. The chain recombines TRBV7-6 with TRBJ2-7, with 10 bases lining up with TRBD1. V was pared by 4 bases and J by 7 bases, with 10 bases of the junction left unmatched. The CDR3 is made up of 15 amino acids. From germline, CDR1 is SGHVS and CDR2 FNYEAQ. CDR3 DNA sequence: TGTGCCAGCAGCTCCAACCCGGGACAGGGGAGAGAGCAGTACTTC. Translated: CASSSNPGQGREQYF. Looking up the rest from reference TRBV7-6 and TRBJ2-7 gives the full variable domain: GAGVSQSPRYKVTKRGQDVALRCDPISGHVSLYWYRQALGQGPEFLTYFNYEAQQDKSGLPNDRFSAERPEGSISTLTIQRTEQRDSAMYRCASSSNPGQGREQYFGPGTRLTVT.

The chain couples TRBV5-5 to TRBJ2-3, with 10 bases matching TRBD2. The CDR3 is made up of 16 amino acids. The germline gives CDR1 SGHKS, CDR2 YYEKEE (reference sequence). V lost 3 bases, J lost 9 bases, and 13 bases stayed unmatched. The CDR3 bases are TGTGCCAGCAGCTCAAGCGGGGGGGCCTCCACCTCCACGCAGTATTTT. Encoded protein: CASSSSGGASTSTQYF.

The chain combines TRBV20-1 with TRBJ2-2, with D perhaps matching TRBD2 (5 bases). Trimming pared 3 bases from V and 1 base from J, leaving 12 bases between. The CDR3 consists of 15 residues. CDR1 and CDR2 (germline): DFQATT, SNEGSKA (reference sequence). The CDR3 nucleotides read TGCAGTGCTAGTTCGTTGAGGGTGAACACCGGGGAGCTGTTTTTT. This sequence encodes CSASSLRVNTGELFF.

This clone was counted a single time. J is TRBJ1-2 and V is TRBV7-9, with D possibly TRBD1 on 6 matching bases. With 1 base removed from V and 8 bases from J, the gap between germline ends came to 23 bases. CDR3 length equals 17 residues. Germline V gene sequence: CDR1 SEHNR, CDR2 FQNEAQ (reference sequence). CDR3 coding DNA: TGTGCCAGCAGCTTAGGTATAAGTTGGGGACACGCGAGCGGCTACACCTTC. Encoded protein: CASSLGISWGHASGYTF.

The rearrangement uses TRBV4-1 and TRBJ2-5, with 7 nucleotides matching TRBD1. Per germline, CDR1 MGHRA and CDR2 YSYEKL. The length of the CDR3 is 13 residues. J gave up 2 bases and V 6 bases, and 3 bases lay outside the gene matches. The DNA of the CDR3 is TGCGCCAGCAGTCAACAGGGGCAAGAGACCCAGTACTTC. This sequence encodes CASSQQGQETQYF.

The V gene is TRBV7-3, the J gene TRBJ1-1; no reliable D call. There are 13 residues in the CDR3. Trimming took 1 base from V and 8 from J, leaving 11 bases between them. Per germline, CDR1 SGHTA and CDR2 FQGTGA. This CDR3 reads CASSLSDAEEAFF. As DNA, the CDR3 is TGTGCCAGCAGCTTAAGTGATGCGGAGGAAGCTTTCTTT.

The chain uses TRBV6-5 and TRBJ1-1; weak D call: TRBD1 (6 bases). Trimming shortened V by 8 bases and J by 6 bases, and 13 bases separated the two germline ends. The germline gives CDR1 MNHEY, CDR2 SVGAGI. This CDR3 region has 12 residues. The CDR3 reads CASGQLDAEAFF. In nucleotides, the CDR3 is TGTGCCAGCGGACAGCTGGACGCTGAAGCTTTCTTT.

This chain connects TRBV28 to TRBJ1-6; 11 bases match TRBD1. CDR1 and CDR2 from the germline V gene are MDHEN and SYDVKM. The CDR3 extends over 16 amino acids. J gave up 14 bases and V 4 bases, and 13 bases lay outside the gene matches. This chain's CDR3 is CASSSPLGQGVITLHF. The CDR3 bases are TGTGCCAGCAGTTCCCCCTTGGGACAGGGGGTGATTACCCTCCACTTT.

The chain is built from TRBV29-1 and TRBJ1-2; 7 nucleotides line up with TRBD1. V dropped 4 bases and J dropped 8; count of bases not matched to a gene: 13. The CDR3 totals 14 residues. CDR1 is SQVTM and CDR2 is ANQGSEA in the germline V gene. In nucleotides, the CDR3 is TGCAGCGTTGGGACAGGAGGCCCTCGAAAAGGCTACACCTTC. The encoded protein is CSVGTGGPRKGYTF.

The J gene is TRBJ1-3, the V gene TRBV21-1; the tabulated D call, TRBD1, remains unverified against the DNA. TRBV21-1 is designated a pseudogene. The length of the CDR3 is 17 residues. CDR3 loop: CASSGSGTGFSGNTIYF. CDR3 coding DNA: TGTGCCAGCAGCGGTTCAGGGACAGGGTTCTCTGGAAACACCATATATTTT.

With regard to this clone: The sample carries other DNA sequences with the same CDR3. V usage is TRBV7-9 and J usage is TRBJ1-3, with D possibly TRBD1 on 6 matching bases. The CDR3 length is 15 residues. Germline V gene lookup returns CDR1 SEHNR and CDR2 FQNEAQ (reference sequence). Trimming removed 1 base from V and 0 bases from J, with 7 bases in between. As DNA, the CDR3 is TGTGCCAGCAGCTTAGGGACAGACTCTGGAAACACCATATATTTT. This gives the protein CASSLGTDSGNTIYF.

V and J are TRBV4-2 and TRBJ2-5, with TRBD2 matching 10 bases. V lost 0 bases and J lost 2; bases outside the gene matches: 0. CDR1 and CDR2 (germline): LGHNA, YNFKEQ. This CDR3 is 15 amino acids long. The CDR3 region is CASSQETSGQETQYF. DNA of the CDR3: TGTGCCAGCAGCCAAGAGACTAGCGGGCAAGAGACCCAGTACTTC.

CDR3 nucleotides: TGTGCCAGCAGCCCCCCTTACTTAAACAATGAGCAGTTCTTC. It specifies CASSPPYLNNEQFF. V and J are TRBV3-1 (or the pseudogene TRBV3-2) and TRBJ2-1; D is unclear. The CDR3 has 14 amino acids. Per germline, CDR1 LGHDT and CDR2 YNNKEL (reference sequence). Trimming pared 4 bases from V and 5 bases from J, leaving 12 bases between.

The chain couples TRBV5-4 to TRBJ2-2; 7 bases agree with TRBD1. The V segment lost 5 bases and the J segment 4 bases; nucleotides outside the gene matches: 8. CDR3 size: 15 residues. Per the germline V gene, CDR1 is SGHNT and CDR2 is YYREEE (reference sequence). CDR3 nucleotides: TGTGCCAGCAGTTTAGGGGGCCCTAGCACCGGGGAGCTGTTTTTT. It is translated as CASSLGGPSTGELFF.

This sequence joins TRBV28 and TRBJ1-2; possible D gene TRBD1, 6 bases. Germline CDR1 reads MDHEN; CDR2 reads SYDVKM. This CDR3 comprises 15 residues. Trimming took off 7 bases at V and 3 bases at J, with 18 bases between the two ends. CDR3 DNA: TGTGCCAGCACCCCAGGGGCGCGAGGGCACTATGGCTACACCTTC. The encoded protein is CASTPGARGHYGYTF.

The chain joins TRBV28 to TRBJ2-7; maybe TRBD2 (6 bases). The CDR3 totals 16 residues. CDR1 MDHEN and CDR2 SYDVKM come from the germline V gene. The V gene lost 8 bases and the J gene lost 2 bases, with 22 bases spanning the gap. The CDR3 DNA sequence: TGTGCCAGCGACCCGGGGCGGGGCCGAAATCCCTACGAGCAGTACTTC. Amino acid sequence: CASDPGRGRNPYEQYF.

V usage is TRBV5-1 and J usage is TRBJ2-3; TRBD2 agrees at 7 bases. Per the germline V gene, CDR1 is SGHRS and CDR2 is YFSETQ. The CDR3 runs to 16 residues. Trimming at V came to 0 bases and at J to 0 bases, leaving 4 bases not matched to a gene. The CDR3 DNA reads TGCGCCAGCAGCTTGGTGACGGGGGGAAGCACAGATACGCAGTATTTT. Encoded protein: CASSLVTGGSTDTQYF.